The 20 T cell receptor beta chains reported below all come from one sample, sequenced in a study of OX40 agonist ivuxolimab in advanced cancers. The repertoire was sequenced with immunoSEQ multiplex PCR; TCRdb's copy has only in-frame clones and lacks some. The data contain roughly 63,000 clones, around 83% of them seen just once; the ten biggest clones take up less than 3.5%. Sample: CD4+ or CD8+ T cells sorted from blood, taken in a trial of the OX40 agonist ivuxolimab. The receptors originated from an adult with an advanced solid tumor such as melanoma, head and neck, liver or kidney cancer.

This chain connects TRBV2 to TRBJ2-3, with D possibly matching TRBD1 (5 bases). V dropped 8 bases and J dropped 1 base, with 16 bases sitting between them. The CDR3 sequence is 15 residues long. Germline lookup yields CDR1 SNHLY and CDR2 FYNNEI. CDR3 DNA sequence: TGTGCCAGCCGCAAACAGGCAATTCGCACAGATACGCAGTATTTT. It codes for CASRKQAIRTDTQYF. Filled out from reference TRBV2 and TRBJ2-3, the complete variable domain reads EPEVTQTPSHQVTQMGQEVILRCVPISNHLYFYWYRQILGQKVEFLVSFYNNEISEKSEIFDDQFSVERPDGSNFTLKIRSTKLEDSAMYFCASRKQAIRTDTQYFGPGTRLTVL.

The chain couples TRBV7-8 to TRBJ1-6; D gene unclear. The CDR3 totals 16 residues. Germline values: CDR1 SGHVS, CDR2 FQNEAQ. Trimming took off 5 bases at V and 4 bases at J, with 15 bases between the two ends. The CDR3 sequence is CASSPIGRSYNSPLHF. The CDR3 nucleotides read TGTGCCAGCAGCCCCATTGGACGGTCATATAATTCACCCCTCCACTTT.

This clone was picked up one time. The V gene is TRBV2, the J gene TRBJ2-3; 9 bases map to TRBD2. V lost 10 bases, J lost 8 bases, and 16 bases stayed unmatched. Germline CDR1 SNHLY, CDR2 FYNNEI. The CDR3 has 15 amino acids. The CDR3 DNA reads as TGTGCCACTCGCGGGGGGGCGGCCTCGGAGGCTACGCAGTATTTT. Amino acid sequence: CATRGGAASEATQYF.

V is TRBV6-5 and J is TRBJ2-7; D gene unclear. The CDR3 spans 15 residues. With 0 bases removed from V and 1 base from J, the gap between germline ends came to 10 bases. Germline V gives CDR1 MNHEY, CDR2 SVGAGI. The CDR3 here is CASSYSEAPSYEQYF. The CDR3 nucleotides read TGTGCCAGCAGTTACTCAGAGGCGCCTTCCTACGAGCAGTACTTC.

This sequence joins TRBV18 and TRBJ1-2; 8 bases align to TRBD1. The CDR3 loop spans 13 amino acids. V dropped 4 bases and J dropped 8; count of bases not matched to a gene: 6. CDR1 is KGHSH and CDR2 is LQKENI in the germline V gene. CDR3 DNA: TGTGCCAGCTCACGTGGACAGGGAGAAGGCTACACCTTC. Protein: CASSRGQGEGYTF.

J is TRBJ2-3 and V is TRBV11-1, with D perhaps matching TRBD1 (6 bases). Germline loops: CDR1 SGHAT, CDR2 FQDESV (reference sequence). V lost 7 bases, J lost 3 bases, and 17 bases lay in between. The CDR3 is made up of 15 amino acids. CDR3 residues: CASNFLQQGTDTQYF. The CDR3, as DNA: TGTGCCAGCAATTTTCTCCAGCAGGGGACAGATACGCAGTATTTT.

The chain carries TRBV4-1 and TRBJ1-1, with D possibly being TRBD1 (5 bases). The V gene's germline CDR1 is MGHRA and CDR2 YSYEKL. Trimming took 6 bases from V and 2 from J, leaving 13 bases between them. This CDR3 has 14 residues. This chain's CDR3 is CASRIRVENTEAFF. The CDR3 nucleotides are TGCGCCAGCAGGATCAGGGTAGAAAACACTGAAGCTTTCTTT.

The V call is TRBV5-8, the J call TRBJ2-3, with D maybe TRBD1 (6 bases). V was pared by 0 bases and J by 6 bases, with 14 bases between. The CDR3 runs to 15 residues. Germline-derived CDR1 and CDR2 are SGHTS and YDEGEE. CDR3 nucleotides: TGTGCCAGCAGCTTGGGGGACACCCGAGCGGATACGCAGTATTTT. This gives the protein CASSLGDTRADTQYF.

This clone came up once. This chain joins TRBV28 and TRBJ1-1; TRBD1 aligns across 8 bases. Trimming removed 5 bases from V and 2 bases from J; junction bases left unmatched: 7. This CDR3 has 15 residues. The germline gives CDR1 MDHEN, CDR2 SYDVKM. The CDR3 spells CASSIPTGDNTEAFF. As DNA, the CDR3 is TGTGCCAGCAGTATCCCGACAGGGGATAACACTGAAGCTTTCTTT. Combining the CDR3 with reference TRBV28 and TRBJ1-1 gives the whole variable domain DVKVTQSSRYLVKRTGEKVFLECVQDMDHENMFWYRQDPGLGLRLIYFSYDVKMKEKGDIPEGYSVSREKKERFSLILESASTNQTSMYLCASSIPTGDNTEAFFGQGTRLTVV.

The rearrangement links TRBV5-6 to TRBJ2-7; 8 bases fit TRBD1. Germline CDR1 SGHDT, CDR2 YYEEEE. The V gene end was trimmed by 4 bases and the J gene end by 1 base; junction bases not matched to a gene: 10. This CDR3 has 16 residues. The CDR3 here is CASSSYDRGSSYEQYF. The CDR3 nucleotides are TGTGCCAGCAGCAGTTATGACAGGGGATCGTCCTACGAGCAGTACTTC.

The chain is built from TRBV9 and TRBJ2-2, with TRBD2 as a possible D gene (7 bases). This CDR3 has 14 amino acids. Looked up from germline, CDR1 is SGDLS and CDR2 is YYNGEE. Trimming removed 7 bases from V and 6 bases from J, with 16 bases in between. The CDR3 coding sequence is TGTGCCAGCCTCCGGAGGGGGGGCCCCGGGGAGCTGTTTTTT. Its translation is CASLRRGGPGELFF.

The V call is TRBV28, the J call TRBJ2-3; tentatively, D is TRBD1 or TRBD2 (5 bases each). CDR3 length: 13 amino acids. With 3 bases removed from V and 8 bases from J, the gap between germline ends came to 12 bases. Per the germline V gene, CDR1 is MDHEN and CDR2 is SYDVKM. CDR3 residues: CASSFGDRGTQYF. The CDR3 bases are TGTGCCAGCAGTTTTGGGGACCGGGGTACGCAGTATTTT.

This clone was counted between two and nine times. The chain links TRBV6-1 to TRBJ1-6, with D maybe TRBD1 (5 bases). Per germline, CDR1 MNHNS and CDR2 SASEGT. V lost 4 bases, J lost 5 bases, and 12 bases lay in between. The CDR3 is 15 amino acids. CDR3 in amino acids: CASSVGTGNNSPLHF. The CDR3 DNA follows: TGTGCCAGCAGTGTAGGGACGGGAAATAATTCACCCCTCCACTTT.

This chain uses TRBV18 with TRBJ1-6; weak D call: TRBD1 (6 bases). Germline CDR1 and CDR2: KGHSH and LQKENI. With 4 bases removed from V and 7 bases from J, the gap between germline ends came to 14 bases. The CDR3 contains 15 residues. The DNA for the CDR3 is TGTGCCAGCTCACTTGGACCCGGACAGAATTCACCCCTCCACTTT. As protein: CASSLGPGQNSPLHF.

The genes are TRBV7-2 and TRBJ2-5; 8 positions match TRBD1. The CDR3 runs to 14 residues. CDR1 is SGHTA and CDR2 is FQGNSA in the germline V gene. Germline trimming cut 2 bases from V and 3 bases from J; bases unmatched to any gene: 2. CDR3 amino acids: CASSLNRGEETQYF. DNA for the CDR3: TGTGCCAGCAGCTTAAACAGGGGGGAAGAGACCCAGTACTTC.

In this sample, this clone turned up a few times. As DNA, the CDR3 is TGTGCCAGCTCTGAAGGAGGCGGCGACTATGGCTACACCTTC. This gives the protein CASSEGGGDYGYTF. This rearrangement joins TRBV19 to TRBJ1-2; D is undetermined. The V gene's germline CDR1 is LNHDA and CDR2 SQIVND (reference sequence). The CDR3 is made up of 14 amino acids. Trimming stripped 9 bases from V and 3 bases from J, with 17 bases between.

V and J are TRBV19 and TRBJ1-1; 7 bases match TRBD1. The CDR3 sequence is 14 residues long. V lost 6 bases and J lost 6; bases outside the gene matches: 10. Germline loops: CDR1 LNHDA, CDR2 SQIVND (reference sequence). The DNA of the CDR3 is TGTGCCAGTAGCCCAATGACAGGGCGCTCTGAAGCTTTCTTT. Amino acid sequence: CASSPMTGRSEAFF.

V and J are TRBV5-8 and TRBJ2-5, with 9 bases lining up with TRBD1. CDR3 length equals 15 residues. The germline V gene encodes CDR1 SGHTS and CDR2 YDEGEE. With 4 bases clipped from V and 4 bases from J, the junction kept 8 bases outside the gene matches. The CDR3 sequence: CASSIGQGWPETQYF. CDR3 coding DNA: TGTGCCAGCAGCATCGGACAGGGGTGGCCAGAGACCCAGTACTTC.

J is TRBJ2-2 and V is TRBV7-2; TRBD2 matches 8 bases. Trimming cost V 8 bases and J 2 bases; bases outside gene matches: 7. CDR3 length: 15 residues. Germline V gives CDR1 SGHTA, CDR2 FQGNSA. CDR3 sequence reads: CASSEAGANTGELFF. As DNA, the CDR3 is TGTGCCAGCTCAGAAGCGGGGGCTAACACCGGGGAGCTGTTTTTT.

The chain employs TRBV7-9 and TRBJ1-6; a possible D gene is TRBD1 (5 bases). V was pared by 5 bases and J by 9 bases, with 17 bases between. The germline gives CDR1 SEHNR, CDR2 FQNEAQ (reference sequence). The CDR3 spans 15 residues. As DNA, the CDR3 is TGTGCCAGCAGCCGGGACGGACCCGGGATTTCACCCCTCCACTTT. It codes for CASSRDGPGISPLHF.